This entry features one T cell receptor beta chain sequence. Its antigen is not known. This entry is derived from a study of TIL therapy for anti-PD-1-resistant metastatic lung cancer. Study background: Tumors carried a median roughly 1.6 non-synonymous mutations per megabase.

This was the immunoSEQ v3 assay. Sequencing depth was approximately 2 million read pairs for survey level, about 5-6.5 million for deep. The assay was immunoSEQ multiplex PCR, and TCRdb's table has in-frame clones only and misses some. The table has roughly 28,000 clones, about 63% seen once. The time point was: pre-treatment sample, taken before nivolumab and TIL therapy. Pleural nodules or supraclavicular lymph nodes made up most of the excised metastases sampled. The ends lost 4 bases at V and 6 bases at J; junction bases unmatched: 14. The germline V gene has CDR1 WNHNN and CDR2 SYGVQD (reference sequence). The CDR3 spans 19 residues. Findings and caveats of the study: Many TIL product clones were absent from baseline tumor, suggesting clonal contraction.

The sequence derives from a woman aged 25-80 years with non-small cell lung cancer. The chain uses TRBV10-1 and TRBJ2-1; 14 nucleotides line up with TRBD2. The sample in question was tumor tissue, obtained at baseline. CDR3 protein: CASSVRLAGGPSGFNEQFF. The CDR3 DNA follows: TGCGCCAGCAGTGTTAGACTAGCGGGAGGGCCGAGTGGCTTCAATGAGCAGTTCTTC.